One and the same sample provided the 9 T cell receptor beta chains below, sequenced in a study of breast tumors, draining lymph nodes, adjacent tissues (dated by TCRdb to 2016 to 2017). The axillary draining lymph nodes of breast cancer patients were the source of the lymph node samples. The method was multiplex PCR. The sequencer listed for this sample is Illumina HiSeq 2000. TCRdb applied fastp at Q25 and MiXCR to the public reads, then kept only in-frame beta chains. All rows with the same CDR3 protein become a single entry with the most common DNA and genes. This sample lists about 230,000 distinct CDR3 sequences; about 32% were detected once. Jointly, the top ten make up about 1.4% of the sample. The source material was axillary lymph node tissue. All receptors come from a female donor with breast cancer. Some clones in this sample may be carry-over from other donors' samples.

This chain connects TRBV10-3 to TRBJ2-5; 8 bases fit TRBD2. Germline trimming cut 6 bases from V and 5 bases from J; bases unmatched to any gene: 8. CDR3 size: 14 residues. Per germline, CDR1 ENHRY and CDR2 SYGVKD. CDR3 in DNA: TGTGCCATCAGGTTCGGGACTAGAGGGGAGACCCAGTACTTC. Translating gives CAIRFGTRGETQYF.

The rearrangement uses TRBV7-3 and TRBJ2-3; D perhaps matches TRBD2 (5 bases). The V and J ends lost 3 bases and 2 bases respectively, with 18 bases between them. The length of the CDR3 is 17 residues. The V gene's germline CDR1 is SGHTA and CDR2 FQGTGA. CDR3 coding DNA: TGTGCCAGCAGCTTGACGGGAATCAACCCCCCCACAGATACGCAGTATTTT. It codes for CASSLTGINPPTDTQYF.

This clonotype was picked up one time. One end of the junction is discordant with germline, which a read error may explain. The rearrangement joins TRBV5-1 to TRBJ2-7; perhaps TRBD1 as D (6 bases). CDR3 size: 13 residues. Germline values: CDR1 SGHRS, CDR2 YFSETQ. CDR3 in amino acids: CASSLRGGYDQYF. The DNA for the CDR3 is TGCGCCAGCAGCCTCAGGGGCGGATACGACCAGTACTTC.

This clonotype was observed many times. The J gene is TRBJ1-5, the V gene TRBV12-3 or TRBV12-4, with D possibly being TRBD1 (6 bases). With the DNA end fitting TRBJ2-3 better, the J assignment may be wrong. The CDR3 covers 14 residues. CDR3 sequence reads: CASSLTGSNQPQYF. The CDR3 region has the DNA TGTGCCAGCAGTTTGACAGGAAGCAATCAGCCCCAGTATTTT.

The V call is TRBV2, the J call TRBJ1-4; 9 bases fit TRBD1. The ends lost 4 bases at V and 7 bases at J; junction bases unmatched: 16. CDR1 and CDR2 (germline): SNHLY, FYNNEI. There are 18 residues in the CDR3. The CDR3 reads CASSARHRLQGAGEKLFF. CDR3 nucleotide sequence: TGTGCCAGCAGTGCTAGACACCGATTACAGGGGGCAGGTGAAAAACTGTTTTTT.

This clonotype has a count of ten or more. This rearrangement joins TRBV5-1 to TRBJ1-6, with D perhaps matching TRBD1 (5 bases). With 0 bases removed from V and 0 bases from J, the gap between germline ends came to 10 bases. The CDR3 consists of 17 residues. Germline values: CDR1 SGHRS, CDR2 YFSETQ. Here the CDR3 DNA reads TGCGCCAGCAGCTTGGGGGGGGGGATCTCCTATAATTCACCCCTCCACTTT. Its translation: CASSLGGGISYNSPLHF.

In its sample, this clonotype was seen many times. The rearrangement links TRBV7-9 to TRBJ2-3, with 8 positions matching TRBD1. The CDR3 length is 17 residues. After removal of 6 bases from V and 4 bases from J, the junction contained 15 bases not matched to a gene. CDR1 SEHNR and CDR2 FQNEAQ come from the germline V gene (reference sequence). CDR3: CASRLPSGRGHADTQYF. DNA for the CDR3: TGTGCCAGCAGGCTCCCATCGGGCAGGGGGCACGCAGATACGCAGTATTTT. The full variable domain, with the rest looked up from reference TRBV7-9 and TRBJ2-3, is DTGVSQNPRHKITKRGQNVTFRCDPISEHNRLYWYRQTLGQGPEFLTYFQNEAQLEKSRLLSDRFSAERPKGSFSTLEIQRTEQGDSAMYLCASRLPSGRGHADTQYFGPGTRLTVL.

The table lists this clonotype with many counts. The rearrangement joins TRBV7-2 to TRBJ1-4; D gene ambiguous. The V gene's germline CDR1 is SGHTA and CDR2 FQGNSA. The CDR3 covers 15 residues. Between the trimmed V and J ends, which lost 5 bases and 0 bases, there was a span of 10 bases. The CDR3 DNA is TGTGCCAGCAGCCCCAACGGTGCAACTAATGAAAAACTGTTTTTT. Translating it yields CASSPNGATNEKLFF.

This clonotype has ten or more counts. In nucleotides, the CDR3 is TGCGCCAGCAGCTTGACGGGGGTCCTATACAATGAGCAGTTCTTC. Residues: CASSLTGVLYNEQFF. This chain uses TRBV5-1 with TRBJ2-1; maybe TRBD2 (6 bases). Deletions cut 1 base from V and 4 bases from J, with 12 bases between. The CDR3 sequence is 15 residues long. CDR1 is SGHRS, CDR2 YFSETQ, per germline. Supplemented by reference TRBV5-1 and TRBJ2-1, the full variable domain reads KAGVTQTPRYLIKTRGQQVTLSCSPISGHRSVSWYQQTPGQGLQFLFEYFSETQRNKGNFPGRFSGRQFSNSRSEMNVSTLELGDSALYLCASSLTGVLYNEQFFGPGTRLTVL.